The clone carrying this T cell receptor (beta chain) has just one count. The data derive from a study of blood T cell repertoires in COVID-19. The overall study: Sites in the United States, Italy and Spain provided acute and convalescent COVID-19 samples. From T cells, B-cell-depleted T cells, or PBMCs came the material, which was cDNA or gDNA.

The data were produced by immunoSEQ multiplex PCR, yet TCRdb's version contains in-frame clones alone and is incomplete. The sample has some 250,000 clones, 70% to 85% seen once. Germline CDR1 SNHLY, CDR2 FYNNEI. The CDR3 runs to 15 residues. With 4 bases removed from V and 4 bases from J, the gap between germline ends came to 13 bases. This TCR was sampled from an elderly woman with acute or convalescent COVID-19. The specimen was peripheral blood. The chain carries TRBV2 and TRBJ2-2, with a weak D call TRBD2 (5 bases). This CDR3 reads CASSVTTAGTGELFF. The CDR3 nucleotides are TGTGCCAGCAGTGTAACCACGGCGGGCACCGGGGAGCTGTTTTTT.